This T cell receptor (beta chain) was documented in a study of tumor-infiltrating lymphocytes in localized non-small cell lung cancer. Deletions cut 0 bases from V and 3 bases from J, with 11 bases between. The CDR3 is 16 amino acids. In germline, CDR1 is LNHNV, CDR2 YYDKDF (reference sequence). Data came from immunoSEQ multiplex PCR; TCRdb stores just in-frame clones and leaves some out. The sample has about 23,000 clones, around 78% seen once; the top ten hold about 6.5%. The source is a human donor with non-small cell lung cancer. Sequenced input: lung tumor tissue. The chain links TRBV15 to TRBJ1-4, with a possible D match to TRBD1 (5 bases). CDR3 sequence reads: CATSRDRDAANEKLFF. The CDR3 region has the DNA TGTGCCACCAGCAGAGATCGGGACGCAGCTAATGAAAAACTGTTTTTT.